This entry lists 30 T cell receptor beta chains sequenced from one sample in a study of blood T cell repertoires in COVID-19. Profiling relied on immunoSEQ multiplex PCR, and the TCRdb table lists in-frame clones only, not all of them. The sample includes 30,000 to 35,000 clones, 93% seen only once; the top ten take 4% to 6.5%. Sequenced material: peripheral blood. Receptors were obtained from a human donor in a cohort sampled during active COVID-19.

The chain joins TRBV24-1 to TRBJ2-3; 9 bases are shared with TRBD1. The CDR3 contains 14 residues. Germline assignment: CDR1 KGHDR and CDR2 SFDVKD. V dropped 9 bases and J dropped 2; count of bases not matched to a gene: 5. CDR3 sequence: CATQGTGFTDTQYF. CDR3 nucleotide sequence: TGTGCCACCCAAGGGACAGGGTTCACAGATACGCAGTATTTT.

V and J are TRBV9 and TRBJ2-1; 14 bases fit TRBD2. Germline V gene sequence: CDR1 SGDLS, CDR2 YYNGEE. V shed 2 bases, J shed 7 bases, and the junction held 5 bases outside the gene matches. The CDR3 is made up of 16 amino acids. CDR3 sequence: CASSVLRLAGGNEQFF. CDR3 nucleotide sequence: TGTGCCAGCAGCGTCCTTAGACTAGCGGGAGGGAATGAGCAGTTCTTC.

This sequence joins TRBV9 and TRBJ2-1, with TRBD2 identical over 14 bases. Germline CDR1 reads SGDLS; CDR2 reads YYNGEE. CDR3 length equals 18 residues. After removal of 2 bases from V and 7 bases from J, the junction contained 11 bases not matched to a gene. The CDR3 protein is CASSVHMGLAGARNEQFF. CDR3 DNA: TGTGCCAGCAGCGTTCACATGGGACTAGCGGGAGCTAGAAATGAGCAGTTCTTC. The full variable domain, rest sourced from reference TRBV9 and TRBJ2-1, is DSGVTQTPKHLITATGQRVTLRCSPRSGDLSVYWYQQSLDQGLQFLIQYYNGEERAKGNILERFSAQQFPDLHSELNLSSLELGDSALYFCASSVHMGLAGARNEQFFGPGTRLTVL.

The chain recombines TRBV7-2 with TRBJ2-5; 7 positions match TRBD1. The trim removed 5 bases at V and 4 bases at J, leaving 7 bases unmatched. This CDR3 has 14 amino acids. The V gene's germline CDR1 is SGHTA and CDR2 FQGNSA. CDR3 DNA: TGTGCCAGCAGCCCAGGACAGGTGGGAGAGACCCAGTACTTC. This translates into CASSPGQVGETQYF.

The CDR3 spells CASSYEWRGGPYEQYF. CDR3 nucleotide sequence: TGTGCCAGCAGTTACGAGTGGCGGGGGGGGCCCTACGAGCAGTACTTC. The chain uses TRBV6-5 and TRBJ2-7; 9 bases agree with TRBD2. Unmatched junction bases numbered 7, after V lost 2 bases and J lost 2 bases. The CDR3 extends over 16 amino acids. Looked up from germline, CDR1 is MNHEY and CDR2 is SVGAGI.

This clone has a single count. The CDR3 DNA reads as TGTGCCAGCAGCCAATTTGGAGGAGGGTTCCAAGAGACCCAGTACTTC. Its translation is CASSQFGGGFQETQYF. The V gene is TRBV16, the J gene TRBJ2-5; weak D call: TRBD2 (6 bases). The CDR3 is made up of 16 amino acids. The germline V gene encodes CDR1 KGHSY and CDR2 FQNENV. V was cut by 1 base and J by 1 base, with 13 bases left in between. Variable domain in full (rest from reference TRBV16 and TRBJ2-5): GEEVAQTPKHLVRGEGQKAKLYCAPIKGHSYVFWYQQVLKNEFKFLISFQNENVFDETGMPKERFSAKCLPNSPCSLEIQATKLEDSAVYFCASSQFGGGFQETQYFGPGTRLLVL.

The gene calls are TRBV7-9 and TRBJ1-2; D call uncertain. The CDR3 is 13 residues long. V was pared by 8 bases and J by 6 bases, with 16 bases between. Germline CDR1 reads SEHNR; CDR2 reads FQNEAQ (reference sequence). CDR3 DNA sequence: TGTGCCAGCTCGGGTTATATTTTGGATGGCTACACCTTC. This translates into CASSGYILDGYTF.

V is TRBV14 and J is TRBJ2-7; D unclear. CDR1 is SGHDN, CDR2 FVKESK, per germline. Between the trimmed V and J ends, which lost 4 bases and 3 bases, there was a span of 10 bases. The CDR3 has 13 residues. CDR3 bases: TGTGCCAGCAGCCCCACGGAGAGCTACGAGCAGTACTTC. Protein sequence: CASSPTESYEQYF.

This chain joins TRBV27 and TRBJ1-5; D might be TRBD1 (6 bases). The germline V and J ends were trimmed by 5 bases and 4 bases, with 9 bases remaining between them. Per germline, CDR1 MNHEY and CDR2 SMNVEV (reference sequence). The CDR3 spans 13 residues. CDR3 residues: CASSKGENQPQHF. The CDR3 bases are TGTGCCAGCAGTAAGGGGGAGAATCAGCCCCAGCATTTT.

The rearrangement links TRBV5-4 to TRBJ2-1, with a possible D match to TRBD2 (6 bases). This CDR3 contains 17 residues. The germline V gene has CDR1 SGHNT and CDR2 YYREEE (reference sequence). Trimming cost V 4 bases and J 0 bases, with 17 bases left between them. The CDR3 nucleotides are TGTGCCAGCAGCCCCCAAGTCGGGGGTAGCTCCTACAATGAGCAGTTCTTC. Residues: CASSPQVGGSSYNEQFF.

This rearrangement joins TRBV5-1 to TRBJ2-5; no reliable D call. V lost 2 bases, J lost 5 bases, and 13 bases lay in between. Germline CDR1 SGHRS, CDR2 YFSETQ. The CDR3 is 14 residues long. The CDR3 region is CASSFQTEEETQYF. CDR3 in DNA: TGCGCCAGCAGCTTTCAAACAGAAGAGGAGACCCAGTACTTC.

The J gene is TRBJ2-1, the V gene TRBV7-9; unclear D gene. Germline lookup yields CDR1 SEHNR and CDR2 FQNEAQ (reference sequence). This CDR3 has 12 residues. V shed 6 bases and J shed 5 bases, with 8 bases lying between them. In DNA form, the CDR3 reads TGTGCCAGCAGGCGTATCGACAATGAGCAGTTCTTC. This gives the protein CASRRIDNEQFF.

The rearrangement joins TRBV24-1 to TRBJ2-5; TRBD2 is a possible D gene (5 bases). Germline CDR1 is KGHDR and CDR2 is SFDVKD. The CDR3 is 16 amino acids. The V gene lost 3 bases and the J gene lost 1 base, with 14 bases spanning the gap. The CDR3 DNA reads as TGTGCCACCAGTGATGGCTCGGACGGGATCCAAGAGACCCAGTACTTC. Encoded protein: CATSDGSDGIQETQYF.

This chain joins TRBV9 and TRBJ2-3; 14 bases align to TRBD2. Germline values: CDR1 SGDLS, CDR2 YYNGEE. This CDR3 is 16 amino acids long. J gave up 3 bases and V 4 bases, and 4 bases lay outside the gene matches. The chain's CDR3 is CASSTRTSGGTDTQYF. The CDR3 nucleotides read TGTGCCAGCAGCACAAGGACTAGCGGGGGGACAGATACGCAGTATTTT.

This rearrangement joins TRBV27 to TRBJ1-6; a possible D gene is TRBD1 (5 bases). V was trimmed by 0 bases and J by 7 bases, leaving 10 bases between them. This CDR3 is built from 15 residues. In germline, CDR1 is MNHEY, CDR2 SMNVEV (reference sequence). The CDR3 region is CASSLSPRVNSPLHF. CDR3 nucleotides: TGTGCCAGCAGTTTATCACCCAGGGTGAATTCACCCCTCCACTTT.

As for this clone: One end of the junction does not line up with germline, which may come from a read error. V gene TRBV18 combines with J gene TRBJ1-1; 8 bases map to TRBD1. CDR1 KGHSH and CDR2 LQKENI come from the germline V gene. The CDR3 contains 15 residues. The CDR3 protein is CASSRGQASNAEAFF. The CDR3, as DNA: TGTGCCAGCTCCCGGGGACAGGCGTCGAACGCTGAAGCTTTCTTT.

The chain combines TRBV29-1 with TRBJ2-5; 10 nucleotides line up with TRBD2. V trimming: 3 bases; J trimming: 0 bases; junction bases outside the gene matches: 4. This CDR3 has 15 residues. Germline lookup yields CDR1 SQVTM and CDR2 ANQGSEA. CDR3: CSVDGLAGDQETQYF. The CDR3 DNA is TGCAGCGTTGATGGGCTAGCGGGGGACCAAGAGACCCAGTACTTC.

The gene calls are TRBV19 and TRBJ1-2; D is perhaps TRBD1 (6 bases). With 3 bases removed from V and 4 bases from J, the gap between germline ends came to 18 bases. Germline CDR1 reads LNHDA; CDR2 reads SQIVND (reference sequence). This CDR3 comprises 16 residues. The CDR3 here is CASSMIDAGATYGYTF. CDR3 sequence (DNA): TGTGCCAGTAGTATGATAGATGCGGGGGCCACCTATGGCTACACCTTC.

The genes are TRBV18 and TRBJ2-7, with D unresolved. Germline values: CDR1 KGHSH, CDR2 LQKENI. The CDR3 runs to 14 residues. Between the trimmed V and J ends, which lost 3 bases and 4 bases, there was a span of 13 bases. In DNA, the CDR3 is TGTGCCAGCTCACCTCTCTCCGTGGCTTACGAGCAGTACTTC. Translated, it gives CASSPLSVAYEQYF.

The rearrangement joins TRBV14 to TRBJ2-7; 7 positions agree with TRBD1. Looked up from germline, CDR1 is SGHDN and CDR2 is FVKESK. CDR3 size: 16 residues. V lost 4 bases, J lost 5 bases, and 14 bases stayed unmatched. CDR3 sequence (DNA): TGTGCCAGCAGCCTAGGCCGGGACAGAGTATCCCACGAGCAGTACTTC. It specifies CASSLGRDRVSHEQYF.

The rearrangement links TRBV24-1 to TRBJ1-2; perhaps TRBD1 as D (6 bases). Germline CDR1 reads KGHDR; CDR2 reads SFDVKD. Between the trimmed V and J ends, which lost 4 bases and 8 bases, there was a span of 10 bases. The CDR3 contains 12 residues. CDR3 coding DNA: TGTGCCACCAGTGACGCGAGGGGGGGCTACACCTTC. Its protein is CATSDARGGYTF.

The chain employs TRBV11-3 and TRBJ2-7; TRBD1 agrees at 8 bases. Germline CDR1 SGHNT, CDR2 YENEEA. The junction had 9 bases not matched to a gene; V was cut back by 5 bases and J by 3 bases. The CDR3 sequence is 15 residues long. CDR3 nucleotides: TGTGCCAGCAGCAGACGGACAGGGTCTCACTACGAGCAGTACTTC. Translated, it gives CASSRRTGSHYEQYF. The full variable domain, in which reference TRBV11-3 and TRBJ2-7 provide the parts outside the CDR3, is EAGVVQSPRYKIIEKKQPVAFWCNPISGHNTLYWYLQNLGQGPELLIRYENEEAVDDSQLPKDRFSAERLKGVDSTLKIQPAELGDSAVYLCASSRRTGSHYEQYFGPGTRLTVT.

The chain has TRBV5-8 and TRBJ1-2, with 7 bases matching TRBD1. In germline, CDR1 is SGHTS, CDR2 YDEGEE. The V gene end was trimmed by 3 bases and the J gene end by 6 bases; junction bases not matched to a gene: 8. The CDR3 has 14 residues. CDR3 amino acids: CASSSPDRAHGYTF. The CDR3 bases are TGTGCCAGCAGCTCTCCCGACAGGGCTCATGGCTACACCTTC.

This chain joins TRBV4-2 and TRBJ2-2; 12 bases map to TRBD1. With 1 base clipped from V and 5 bases from J, the junction kept 11 bases outside the gene matches. Germline loops: CDR1 LGHNA, CDR2 YNFKEQ. This CDR3 is built from 19 residues. Here the CDR3 DNA reads TGTGCCAGCAGCCAAGTCACCGGGACAGGGGGCCTTCGGACCGGGGAGCTGTTTTTT. This encodes CASSQVTGTGGLRTGELFF.

V and J are TRBV12-3 or TRBV12-4 and TRBJ2-2; D is undetermined. The V end was cut by 9 bases, the J end by 5 bases, with 10 bases between. The CDR3 runs 12 residues. CDR3 nucleotide sequence: TGTGCCAGGCCGGTTCCGACCGGGGAGCTGTTTTTT. This sequence encodes CARPVPTGELFF.

The V gene is TRBV24-1, the J gene TRBJ1-2, with TRBD1 as a possible D gene (6 bases). CDR1 KGHDR and CDR2 SFDVKD come from the germline V gene. The CDR3 has 13 residues. The ends were cut back, 3 bases at V and 14 bases at J, with 18 bases in the middle. CDR3 amino acids: CATSDPLQGFSTF. The CDR3 DNA reads as TGTGCCACCAGTGATCCATTACAGGGTTTCAGTACCTTC.

The V call is TRBV19, the J call TRBJ2-3; D is perhaps TRBD2 (7 bases). Germline lookup yields CDR1 LNHDA and CDR2 SQIVND (reference sequence). V lost 7 bases and J 3 bases, leaving 8 bases between the germline ends. The CDR3 is 12 amino acids. CDR3 bases: TGTGCCAGTAAGGGGGGGACAGATACGCAGTATTTT. Protein product: CASKGGTDTQYF. Full variable domain (rest looked up from reference TRBV19 and TRBJ2-3): DGGITQSPKYLFRKEGQNVTLSCEQNLNHDAMYWYRQDPGQGLRLIYYSQIVNDFQKGDIAEGYSVSREKKESFPLTVTSAQKNPTAFYLCASKGGTDTQYFGPGTRLTVL.

The chain has TRBV7-9 and TRBJ2-1; no clear D. CDR1 SEHNR and CDR2 FQNEAQ come from the germline V gene (reference sequence). The CDR3 has 14 residues. V dropped 1 base and J dropped 0 bases, with 4 bases sitting between them. CDR3 loop: CASSLDGSYNEQFF. Here the CDR3 DNA reads TGTGCCAGCAGCTTAGACGGCTCCTACAATGAGCAGTTCTTC.

J is TRBJ1-4 and V is TRBV29-1; no clear D. Germline CDR1 is SQVTM and CDR2 is ANQGSEA. The ends were cut back, 7 bases at V and 4 bases at J, with 7 bases in the middle. This CDR3 contains 11 residues. CDR3 sequence reads: CSAFINEKLFF. The CDR3 DNA sequence: TGCAGCGCTTTTATTAATGAAAAACTGTTTTTT.

V and J are TRBV6-2 or TRBV6-3 and TRBJ1-5; 7 positions agree with TRBD1. Trimming at V came to 0 bases and at J to 3 bases, leaving 14 bases not matched to a gene. Germline assignment: CDR1 MNHEY and CDR2 SVGEGT. The CDR3 runs to 19 residues. CDR3 sequence reads: CASSYSTGFGTALNQPQHF. The CDR3 DNA follows: TGTGCCAGCAGTTACTCCACAGGATTCGGGACAGCTCTCAATCAGCCCCAGCATTTT.